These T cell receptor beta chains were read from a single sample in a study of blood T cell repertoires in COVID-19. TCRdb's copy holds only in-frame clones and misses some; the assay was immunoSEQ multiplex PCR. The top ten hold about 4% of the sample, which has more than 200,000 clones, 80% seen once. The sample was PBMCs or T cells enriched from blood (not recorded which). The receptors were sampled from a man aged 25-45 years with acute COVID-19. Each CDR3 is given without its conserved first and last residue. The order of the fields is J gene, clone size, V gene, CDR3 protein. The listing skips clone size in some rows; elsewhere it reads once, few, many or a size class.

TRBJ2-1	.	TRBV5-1	ASSLWTSGGAIEQF
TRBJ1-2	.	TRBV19	ASSQPSGYYGYT
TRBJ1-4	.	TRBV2	ASRPGQGYEKLF
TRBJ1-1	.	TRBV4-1	ASSQVRGASANTEAF
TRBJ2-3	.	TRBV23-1	ASSQSVGGGRITDTQY
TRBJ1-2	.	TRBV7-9	ASSSSGTYNYGYT
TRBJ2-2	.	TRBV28	ASSRTGGIIGGELF
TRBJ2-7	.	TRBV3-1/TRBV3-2	ASSPSGTYEQY
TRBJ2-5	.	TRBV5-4	ASSLVGTGKETQY
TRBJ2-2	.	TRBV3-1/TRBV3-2	ASRTGGSNTGELF
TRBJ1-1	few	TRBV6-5	ASSGWDTEAF
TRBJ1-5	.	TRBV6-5	ASSRLANQPQH
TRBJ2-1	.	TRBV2	ASSPTGTVSYNEQF
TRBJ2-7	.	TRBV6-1	ASSERTGGQSYEQY
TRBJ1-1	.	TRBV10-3	AIGVTGGEAF
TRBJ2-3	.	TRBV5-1	ASGTGTTIDTQY
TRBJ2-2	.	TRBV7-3	ASSYTRGRDGELF
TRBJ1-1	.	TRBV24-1	ATSDPYRGEAF
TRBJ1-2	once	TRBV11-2	ASSSGTNYGYT
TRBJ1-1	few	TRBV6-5	ASSYSRTGHTEAF
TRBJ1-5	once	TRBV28	ASSFRGAGQPQH
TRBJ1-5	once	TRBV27	ASSIHSNQPQH
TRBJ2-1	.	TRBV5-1	ASSLVLAGGGNEQF
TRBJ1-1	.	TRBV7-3	ASSHDRETEAF
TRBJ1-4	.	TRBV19	ASSIPGQGYEKLF
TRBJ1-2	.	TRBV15	ATSPGTGGGRYGYT